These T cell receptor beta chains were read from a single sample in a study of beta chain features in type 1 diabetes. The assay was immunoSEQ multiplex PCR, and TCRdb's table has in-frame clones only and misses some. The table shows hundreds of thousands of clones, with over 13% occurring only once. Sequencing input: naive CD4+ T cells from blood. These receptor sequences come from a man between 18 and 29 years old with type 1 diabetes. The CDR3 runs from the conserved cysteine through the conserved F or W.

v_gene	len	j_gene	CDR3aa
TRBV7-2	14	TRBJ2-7	CASSLHGTGGEQYF
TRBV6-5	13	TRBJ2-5	CASSYDVLETQYF
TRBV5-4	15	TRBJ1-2	CASSLPGQGAYGYTF
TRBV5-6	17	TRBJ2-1	CASSLSMAGQGYNEQFF
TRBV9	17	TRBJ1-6	CASSPREGTLYNSPLHF
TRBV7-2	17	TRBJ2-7	CASSRPSGAYVWTEQYF
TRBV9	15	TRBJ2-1	CASSEAPHRDNEQFF
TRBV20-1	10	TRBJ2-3	CSARGDTQYF
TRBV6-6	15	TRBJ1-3	CAAMFSADTGNTIYF
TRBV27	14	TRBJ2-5	CASSLILRPETQYF
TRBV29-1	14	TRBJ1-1	CSVEDVRGATEAFF
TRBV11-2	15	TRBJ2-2	CASSLVAPLTGELFF
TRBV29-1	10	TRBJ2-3	CSAGAHTQYF
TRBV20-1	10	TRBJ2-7	CSVAGASQDF
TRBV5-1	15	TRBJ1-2	CASSSGPERSGGYTF
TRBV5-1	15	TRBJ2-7	CASSRTSGNSYEQYF
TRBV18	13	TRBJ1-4	CASSSRQVEKLFF
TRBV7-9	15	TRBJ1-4	CASALMWGADEKLFF
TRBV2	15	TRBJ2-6	CASSVGDSGANVLTF
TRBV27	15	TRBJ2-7	CAARFTASSSYEQYF
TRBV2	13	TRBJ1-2	CASSTGVGDGYTF
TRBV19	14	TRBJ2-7	CASKASGSLYEQYF
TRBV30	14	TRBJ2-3	CAWSYRGGTDTQYF
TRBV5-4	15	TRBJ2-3	CASSSDGRQSDTQYF
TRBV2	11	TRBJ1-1	CASRSDRKAFF
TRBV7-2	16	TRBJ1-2	CASSLGAADPSRGYTF
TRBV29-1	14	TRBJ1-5	CSHYRDRYNQPQHF
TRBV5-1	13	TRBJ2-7	CASSSQPPAEQYF
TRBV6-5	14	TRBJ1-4	CASSRTGSNEKLFF
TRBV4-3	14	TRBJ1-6	CASSQAVQQSPLHF
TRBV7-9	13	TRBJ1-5	CASSIEGNQPQHF
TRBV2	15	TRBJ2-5	CASSDGAGGQETQYF
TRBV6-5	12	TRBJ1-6	CASGDGDSPLHF
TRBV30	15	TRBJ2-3	CAWNLAGGATDTQYF
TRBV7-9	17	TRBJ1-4	CASSLSPQGARNEKLFF
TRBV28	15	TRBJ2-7	CASTLGGIPAYEQYF
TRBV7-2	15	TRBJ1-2	CASFRGGTGSYGYTF
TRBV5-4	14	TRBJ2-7	CASSASDRDGEQYF
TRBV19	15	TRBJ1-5	CASSNIQLPNQPQHF
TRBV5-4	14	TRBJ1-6	CASSFYTINSPLHF
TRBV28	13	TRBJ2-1	CASSFGLGDEQFF
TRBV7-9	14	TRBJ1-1	CASSLGLGHTEAFF
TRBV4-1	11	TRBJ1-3	CPRGSGNTIYF
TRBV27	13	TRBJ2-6	CASSNLLRNVLTF
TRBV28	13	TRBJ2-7	CASRPGQVKAWYF
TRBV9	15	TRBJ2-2	CASSRTSGSVGELFF
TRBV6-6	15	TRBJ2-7	CASRPSRDIHYEQYF
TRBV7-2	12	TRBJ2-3	CASSSPPDTQYF
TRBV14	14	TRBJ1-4	CASSQGPWEEKLFF
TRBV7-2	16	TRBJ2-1	CASSRTRATHYNEQFF
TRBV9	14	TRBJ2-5	CASSPASVAETQYF
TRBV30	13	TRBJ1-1	CAWTLSMNTEAFF
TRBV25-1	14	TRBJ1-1	CASRTDSPNTEAFF
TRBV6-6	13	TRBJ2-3	CASSYLDKYTQYF
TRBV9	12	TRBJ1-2	CASSVGGYGYTF
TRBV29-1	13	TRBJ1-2	CSTEEGRSSGYTF
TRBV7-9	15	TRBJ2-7	CASSIGQGAAYEQYF
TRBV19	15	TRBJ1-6	CASNSPPGSDSPLHF
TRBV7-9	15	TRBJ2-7	CASSSLAEYSYEQYF